This T cell receptor beta chain was documented in a study of cytomegalovirus exposure and HLA in healthy donors. Background on the study: In terms of ancestry, the Caucasian-associated cluster contained roughly four fifths of the 398 genotyped donors.

Study-level results: Investigators reported more than 150 TCR beta chains as tied to cytomegalovirus. One variant, a missense change in DCLRE1C, was linked in a later analysis to TCR beta V- and J-gene trimming.

This CDR3 is built from 14 residues. Per germline, CDR1 SGHDT and CDR2 YYEEEE. The V and J ends lost 4 bases and 7 bases respectively, with 17 bases between them. A word on this clone: Its antigen is still unknown.

A multiplex PCR was run with 60 Vbeta primers and 13 Jbeta primers. The repertoire was sequenced with immunoSEQ multiplex PCR; TCRdb's copy has only in-frame clones and lacks some. The top ten hold 2.5% to 3% of the sample, which has more than 85,000 clones, 80% seen once. This chain joins TRBV5-6 and TRBJ1-2; D is uncertain. This TCR was recovered from a woman aged 55-69 years in good health and CMV-seropositive. The sample consisted of PBMCs. The CDR3 nucleotides are TGTGCCAGCAGCGCCCGCCGGGGATTCGCTGGCTACACCTTC. Translation gives CASSARRGFAGYTF.